These 8 T cell receptor beta chains were sequenced from one sample in a study of blood T cell repertoires in COVID-19. Clones were read by immunoSEQ multiplex PCR, and TCRdb kept only the in-frame ones, dropping some. The sample lists tens of thousands of clones; about 91% were seen once. Sequencing used peripheral blood. These receptors all come from a man between 45 and 60 years old with active COVID-19.

V usage is TRBV7-9 and J usage is TRBJ2-7; tentative D call: TRBD2 (6 bases). The CDR3 covers 12 residues. The germline gives CDR1 SEHNR, CDR2 FQNEAQ (reference sequence). The V end lost 11 bases, the J end lost 6 bases, and 17 bases lay between the germline ends. In DNA form, the CDR3 reads TGTGCCCTTGGGGACTCCCCTGTCGAGCAGTACTTC. As protein: CALGDSPVEQYF.

This chain links TRBV28 with TRBJ1-6, with 8 bases matching TRBD1. The CDR3 consists of 17 residues. Germline lookup yields CDR1 MDHEN and CDR2 SYDVKM. Unmatched junction bases numbered 7, after V lost 6 bases and J lost 0 bases. CDR3 nucleotide sequence: TGTGCCAGCAGAGGGACAGGCATGAGCTCCTATAATTCACCCCTCCACTTT. It codes for CASRGTGMSSYNSPLHF.

The rearrangement joins TRBV12-5 to TRBJ2-3; TRBD1 is a possible D gene (5 bases). CDR3 size: 16 residues. CDR1 and CDR2 from the germline V gene are LGHNT and FRNRAP. Trimming stripped 0 bases from V and 5 bases from J, with 15 bases between. The CDR3 reads CASGLVPRAQGDTQYF. In DNA, the CDR3 is TGTGCTAGTGGTTTGGTACCTCGGGCCCAGGGAGATACGCAGTATTTT.

The chain has TRBV7-9 and TRBJ1-1; 7 bases are shared with TRBD1. The CDR3 totals 12 residues. Trimming took 5 bases from V and 7 from J; bases not matched to a gene: 4. Germline V lookup: CDR1 SEHNR, CDR2 FQNEAQ (reference sequence). This CDR3 reads CASSLSGGEAFF. CDR3 bases: TGTGCCAGCAGCCTCTCAGGGGGTGAAGCTTTCTTT.

As to this clone: At the DNA level, this CDR3 is encoded by other sequences in the same sample as well. This rearrangement joins TRBV5-4 to TRBJ1-1; D not resolved. Germline CDR1 reads SGHNT; CDR2 reads YYREEE (reference sequence). V gave up 4 bases and J gave up 0 bases, with 7 bases separating them. The CDR3 consists of 13 residues. Here the CDR3 DNA reads TGTGCCAGCAGCCCGGAGCTGAACACTGAAGCTTTCTTT. The encoded protein is CASSPELNTEAFF. Looking up the rest from reference TRBV5-4 and TRBJ1-1 gives the full variable domain: ETGVTQSPTHLIKTRGQQVTLRCSSQSGHNTVSWYQQALGQGPQFIFQYYREEENGRGNFPPRFSGLQFPNYSSELNVNALELDDSALYLCASSPELNTEAFFGQGTRLTVV.

V is TRBV7-2 and J is TRBJ1-1; D unclear. CDR1 and CDR2 (germline): SGHTA, FQGNSA. The CDR3 runs 13 residues. Trimming removed 1 base at V and 0 bases at J, with 3 bases between. CDR3 nucleotide sequence: TGTGCCAGCAGCTTAGATATGAACACTGAAGCTTTCTTT. Amino acids: CASSLDMNTEAFF.

The V and J genes are TRBV6-5 and TRBJ1-3, with TRBD1 identical over 11 bases. This CDR3 comprises 15 residues. From germline, CDR1 is MNHEY and CDR2 SVGAGI. The V segment lost 6 bases and the J segment 7 bases; nucleotides outside the gene matches: 8. The CDR3, as DNA: TGTGCCAGCAGCCGGGACAGGGGGAAGAAGAACACCATATATTTT. Residues: CASSRDRGKKNTIYF.

This chain joins TRBV27 and TRBJ1-2; TRBD1 matches at 7 bases. The CDR3 sequence is 13 residues long. Germline CDR1 is MNHEY and CDR2 is SMNVEV (reference sequence). Unmatched junction bases numbered 4, after V lost 5 bases and J lost 4 bases. The CDR3 DNA is TGTGCCAGCAGTGACCGGGACAGCTATGGCTACACCTTC. It specifies CASSDRDSYGYTF.